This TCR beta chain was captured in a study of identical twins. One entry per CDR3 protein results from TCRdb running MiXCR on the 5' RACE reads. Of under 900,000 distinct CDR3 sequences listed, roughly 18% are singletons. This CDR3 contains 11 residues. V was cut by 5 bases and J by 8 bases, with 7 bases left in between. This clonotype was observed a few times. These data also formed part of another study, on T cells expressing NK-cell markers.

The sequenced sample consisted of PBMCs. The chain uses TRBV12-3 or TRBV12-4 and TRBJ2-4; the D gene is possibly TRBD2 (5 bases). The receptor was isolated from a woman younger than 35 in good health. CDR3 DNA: TGTGCCAGCAGTGAGGGCGACATTCAGTACTTC. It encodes CASSEGDIQYF.